One TCR beta chain is described in this entry. This sample is drawn from a study of blood T cell repertoires in COVID-19. Study overall: Specimens from acute and convalescent COVID-19 originated in the United States, Italy and Spain.

The CDR3 contains 14 residues. V lost 10 bases, J lost 6 bases, and 11 bases stayed unmatched. Germline CDR1 is LNHDA and CDR2 is SQIVND (reference sequence). The protocol was immunoSEQ multiplex PCR, while the TCRdb copy is restricted to in-frame clones and leaves out a portion. The table includes 350,000 to 550,000 clones, 75% to 90% detected once. The J gene is TRBJ1-5, the V gene TRBV19; 8 positions agree with TRBD1. The origin of this receptor is a man aged 25 to 40 who had recovered from COVID-19. The sample comprised PBMCs or T cells enriched from blood (not recorded which). CDR3 coding DNA: TGTGCCACCCGTGAGCAGGGGGCAGGTCAGCCCCAGCATTTT. This codes for CATREQGAGQPQHF.